This T cell receptor beta chain was observed in a study of Ad26.COV2.S vaccination and SARS-CoV-2 variants. The treatment here: roughly 19 received Ad26.COV2.S at low or high dose, single or two shots; about five received placebo; per-sample allocation not given. All samples were drawn on day 63, counting from the first vaccine or placebo injection. General observations from the study: Assessments of TCR breadth and depth may have underestimated the total T cell responses. The study found similar non-spike TCR breadth in vaccine and placebo recipients.

Losses at the gene ends were 0 bases for V and 4 bases for J; bases not matched to a gene: 10. This CDR3 is 18 amino acids long. Germline CDR1 reads MGHRA; CDR2 reads YSYEKL. The protocol was immunoSEQ multiplex PCR, while the TCRdb copy is restricted to in-frame clones and leaves out a portion. The repertoire includes approximately 340,000 clones, 70% to 90% of them detected once, and approximately 3.5% sits in the top ten. Concerning this clone itself: Its matching antigen is unknown.

The input for sequencing was peripheral blood, taken in a trial of Ad26.COV2.S vaccine versus placebo. The TCR comes from a person aged 18-65 years who received the Ad26.COV2.S COVID-19 vaccine or a placebo. The V gene is TRBV4-1, the J gene TRBJ2-1; 9 bases match TRBD2. CDR3 region: CASSQEFSSGGRYNEQFF. As DNA, the CDR3 is TGCGCCAGCAGCCAAGAGTTTTCAAGCGGGGGGCGATACAATGAGCAGTTCTTC.